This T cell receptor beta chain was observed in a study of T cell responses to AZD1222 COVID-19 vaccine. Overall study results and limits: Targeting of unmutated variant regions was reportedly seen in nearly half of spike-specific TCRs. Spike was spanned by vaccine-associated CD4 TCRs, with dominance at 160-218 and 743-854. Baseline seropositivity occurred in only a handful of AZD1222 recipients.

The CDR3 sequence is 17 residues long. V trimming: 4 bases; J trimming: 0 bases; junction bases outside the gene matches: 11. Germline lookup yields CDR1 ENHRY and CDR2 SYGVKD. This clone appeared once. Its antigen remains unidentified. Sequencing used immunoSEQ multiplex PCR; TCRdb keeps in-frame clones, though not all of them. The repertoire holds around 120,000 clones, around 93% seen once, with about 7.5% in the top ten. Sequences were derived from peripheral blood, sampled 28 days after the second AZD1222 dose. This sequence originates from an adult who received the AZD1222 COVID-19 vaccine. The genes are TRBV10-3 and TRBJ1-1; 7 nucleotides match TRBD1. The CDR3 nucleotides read TGTGCCATCAGTGGGACAGGAGACGGTTGGTTGAACACTGAAGCTTTCTTT. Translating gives CAISGTGDGWLNTEAFF.